Shown below are 9 T cell receptor beta chains from a single sample sequenced in a study of blood T cell repertoires in COVID-19. Assay: immunoSEQ multiplex PCR; the TCRdb copy retains only in-frame clones and omits some. The sample shows roughly 59,000 clones, around four fifths of them seen only once. Sequencing input: peripheral blood. The receptors stem from a man at least 80 years old with acute or convalescent COVID-19.

The rearrangement joins TRBV30 to TRBJ1-6; D might be TRBD1 (6 bases). Germline-derived CDR1 and CDR2 are GTSNPN and SVGIG (reference sequence). V was pared by 0 bases and J by 10 bases, with 13 bases between. The CDR3 has 14 amino acids. The CDR3 spells CAWSVPGAESPLHF. The CDR3 DNA reads as TGTGCCTGGAGTGTACCAGGGGCCGAATCACCCCTCCACTTT.

This clone was detected once. The V gene is TRBV6-5, the J gene TRBJ2-7; the match to TRBD1 covers 7 bases. Germline values: CDR1 MNHEY, CDR2 SVGAGI. Trimming at V came to 7 bases and at J to 2 bases, leaving 5 bases not matched to a gene. This CDR3 is built from 13 residues. The CDR3 here is CASKKTGPYEQYF. The DNA for the CDR3 is TGTGCCAGCAAAAAGACAGGGCCCTACGAGCAGTACTTC.

J is TRBJ2-3 and V is TRBV19; D is possibly TRBD2 (5 bases). Germline V gives CDR1 LNHDA, CDR2 SQIVND (reference sequence). Between the trimmed V and J ends, which lost 0 bases and 5 bases, there was a span of 9 bases. The CDR3 spans 14 residues. The CDR3 sequence is CASSIEGSGDTQYF. The DNA for the CDR3 is TGTGCCAGTAGTATAGAAGGGAGTGGAGATACGCAGTATTTT.

The chain joins TRBV18 to TRBJ1-3; 10 bases fit TRBD1. Trimming at V came to 0 bases and at J to 3 bases, leaving 5 bases not matched to a gene. The CDR3 is 17 amino acids. Germline V gene lookup returns CDR1 KGHSH and CDR2 LQKENI. The CDR3 loop reads CASSPPDRGFYGNTIYF. CDR3 sequence (DNA): TGTGCCAGCTCACCACCGGACAGGGGGTTTTATGGAAACACCATATATTTT.

In this sample, this clone turned up a few times. V is TRBV2 and J is TRBJ2-7; possible D gene TRBD2, 5 bases. V was pared by 3 bases and J by 2 bases, with 11 bases between. The CDR3 is 14 residues long. Looked up from germline, CDR1 is SNHLY and CDR2 is FYNNEI. The CDR3 sequence is CASSDPSSPYEQYF. CDR3 nucleotide sequence: TGTGCCAGCAGTGATCCTAGCAGTCCCTACGAGCAGTACTTC.

V is TRBV11-3 and J is TRBJ1-3; D not certain. Deletions cut 8 bases from V and 0 bases from J, with 20 bases between. Per germline, CDR1 SGHNT and CDR2 YENEEA. This CDR3 comprises 17 residues. This CDR3 reads CASAGPGKLSSGNTIYF. The CDR3 nucleotides are TGTGCCAGCGCGGGTCCCGGTAAGCTGAGCTCTGGAAACACCATATATTTT.

This clone was seen once. The chain combines TRBV6-5 with TRBJ1-4, with 7 bases identical to TRBD1. V was clipped by 2 bases and J by 3 bases; unmatched bases: 3. Germline V gene sequence: CDR1 MNHEY, CDR2 SVGAGI. The CDR3 runs to 15 residues. The CDR3 is CASSYKTGSNEKLFF. In nucleotides, the CDR3 is TGTGCCAGCAGTTACAAGACAGGGTCTAATGAAAAACTGTTTTTT.

V and J are TRBV12-5 and TRBJ2-2, with 12 nucleotides matching TRBD1. The germline V gene has CDR1 LGHNT and CDR2 FRNRAP. The CDR3 consists of 13 residues. The CDR3 region has the DNA TGTGCGGGACAGGGGGCTACGACCGGGGAGCTGTTTTTT. It encodes CAGQGATTGELFF.

The rearrangement links TRBV5-1 to TRBJ1-1, with TRBD1 matching 8 bases. The V segment lost 0 bases and the J segment 5 bases; nucleotides outside the gene matches: 3. Germline CDR1 is SGHRS and CDR2 is YFSETQ. The CDR3 extends over 14 amino acids. CDR3 nucleotide sequence: TGCGCCAGCAGCTTGGGACAGGGGATGACTGAAGCTTTCTTT. Translating gives CASSLGQGMTEAFF.